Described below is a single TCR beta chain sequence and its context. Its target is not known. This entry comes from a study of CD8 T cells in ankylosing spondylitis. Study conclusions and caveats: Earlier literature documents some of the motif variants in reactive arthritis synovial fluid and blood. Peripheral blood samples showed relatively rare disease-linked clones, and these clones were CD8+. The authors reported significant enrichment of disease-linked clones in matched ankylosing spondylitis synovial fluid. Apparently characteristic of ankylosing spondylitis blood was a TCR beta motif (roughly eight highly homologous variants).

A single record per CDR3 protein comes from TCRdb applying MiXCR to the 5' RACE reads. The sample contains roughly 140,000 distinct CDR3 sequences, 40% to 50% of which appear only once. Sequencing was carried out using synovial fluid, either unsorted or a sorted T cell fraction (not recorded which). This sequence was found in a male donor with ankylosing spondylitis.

CDR3 coding DNA: TGTGCCAGCAGCTTACCCAGGGGGGAGACCCCCTACAATGAGCAGTTCTTC. Translating gives CASSLPRGETPYNEQFF. The J gene is TRBJ2-1, the V gene TRBV7-6; TRBD1 might be the D (7 bases). There are 17 residues in the CDR3. Trimming took off 2 bases at V and 2 bases at J, with 16 bases between the two ends. Germline CDR1 and CDR2: SGHVS and FNYEAQ.